This T cell receptor (beta chain) was captured in a study of graft-versus-host responses after intestinal transplantation. Study overall: All recipients were transplanted with multivisceral, liver-intestinal, or isolated intestinal grafts. Anti-thymocyte globulin induction preceded approximately three years of tacrolimus and steroid maintenance in all recipients. Findings and limits, study-wide: Investigators detected GvH clones in recipient marrow, with some emerging earlier in ileum or blood. Some patients had graft-donor T cell macrochimerism. In their allografts, the ratios of graft-versus-host to host-versus-graft T cell clones were high.

The V gene lost 8 bases and the J gene lost 0 bases, with 10 bases spanning the gap. Germline-derived CDR1 and CDR2 are MNHEY and SVGAGI. This CDR3 comprises 13 residues. Clones were sequenced by immunoSEQ multiplex PCR, and TCRdb holds only the in-frame ones, with some missing. The sample has tens of thousands of clones, roughly 90% seen once. Comments on this clone: Its antigen is undetermined.

The clonotype was recovered from a human donor who received an intestinal transplant. The specimen comprised unstimulated CD8+ T cells sorted from spleen or lymph node cells, sampled before intestinal transplant. The V and J genes are TRBV6-5 and TRBJ1-1; D gene uncertain. CDR3 sequence (DNA): TGTGCCAGCTGGCTTGGTATGAACACTGAAGCTTTCTTT. It is translated as CASWLGMNTEAFF.